This passage covers 3 T cell receptor beta chains from one sample sequenced in a study of blood T cell repertoires in COVID-19. TCRdb's table, derived via immunoSEQ multiplex PCR, lists solely in-frame clones and lacks some. The data contain around 140,000 clones, roughly 88% of them singletons. The sequenced sample was peripheral blood. These receptors were taken from a woman in her sixties with acute or convalescent COVID-19.

J is TRBJ2-7 and V is TRBV11-2, with a tentative D call TRBD1 (7 bases). Deletions cut 5 bases from V and 3 bases from J, with 17 bases between. Germline values: CDR1 SGHAT, CDR2 FQNNGV. This CDR3 region has 15 residues. The CDR3 region is CASSHRAGGYYEQYF. CDR3 coding DNA: TGTGCCAGCAGCCATCGGGCAGGGGGGTACTACGAGCAGTACTTC.

J is TRBJ2-5 and V is TRBV9; 9 nucleotides agree with TRBD2. Unmatched junction bases numbered 5, after V lost 1 base and J lost 4 bases. Germline values: CDR1 SGDLS, CDR2 YYNGEE. This CDR3 comprises 15 residues. CDR3 amino acids: CASSVMAGGLETQYF. Here the CDR3 DNA reads TGTGCCAGCAGCGTAATGGCGGGGGGGCTAGAGACCCAGTACTTC.

The V and J genes are TRBV13 and TRBJ2-7; 7 nucleotides line up with TRBD1. From germline, CDR1 is PRHDT and CDR2 FYEKMQ (reference sequence). J lost 6 bases, V lost 3 bases, and 5 bases had no gene match. This CDR3 spans 13 amino acids. The CDR3 sequence is CASSLTGNSEQYF. DNA for the CDR3: TGTGCCAGCAGCTTGACAGGGAACAGCGAGCAGTACTTC.